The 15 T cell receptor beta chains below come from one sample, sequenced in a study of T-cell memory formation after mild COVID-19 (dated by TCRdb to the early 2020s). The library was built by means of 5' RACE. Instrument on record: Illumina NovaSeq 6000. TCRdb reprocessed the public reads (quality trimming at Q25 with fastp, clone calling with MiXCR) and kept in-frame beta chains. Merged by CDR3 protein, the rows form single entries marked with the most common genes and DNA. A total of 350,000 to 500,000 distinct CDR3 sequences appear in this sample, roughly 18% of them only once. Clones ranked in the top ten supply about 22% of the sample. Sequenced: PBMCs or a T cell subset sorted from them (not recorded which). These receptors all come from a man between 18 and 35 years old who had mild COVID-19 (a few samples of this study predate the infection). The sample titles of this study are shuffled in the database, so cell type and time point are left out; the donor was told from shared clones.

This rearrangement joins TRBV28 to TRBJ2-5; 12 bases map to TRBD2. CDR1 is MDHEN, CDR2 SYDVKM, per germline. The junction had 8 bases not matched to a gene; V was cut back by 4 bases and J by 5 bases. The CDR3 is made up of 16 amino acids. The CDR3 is CASSSTGLAGRETQYF. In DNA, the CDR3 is TGTGCCAGCAGTTCTACTGGACTAGCGGGGAGGGAGACCCAGTACTTC.

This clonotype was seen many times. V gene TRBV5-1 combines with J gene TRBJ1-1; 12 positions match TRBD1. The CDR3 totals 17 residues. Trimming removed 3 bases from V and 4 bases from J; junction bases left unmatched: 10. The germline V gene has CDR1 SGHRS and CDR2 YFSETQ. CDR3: CASSSLGQGASGTEAFF. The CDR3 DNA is TGCGCCAGCAGCTCCCTGGGACAGGGGGCGTCTGGCACTGAAGCTTTCTTT.

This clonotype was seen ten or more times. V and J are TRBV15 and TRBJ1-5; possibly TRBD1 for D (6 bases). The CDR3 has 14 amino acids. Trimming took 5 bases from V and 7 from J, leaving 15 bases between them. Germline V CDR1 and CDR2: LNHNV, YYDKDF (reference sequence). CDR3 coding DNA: TGTGCCACCAGCGGTACAGGGTCACGGCAGCCCCAGCATTTT. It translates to CATSGTGSRQPQHF.

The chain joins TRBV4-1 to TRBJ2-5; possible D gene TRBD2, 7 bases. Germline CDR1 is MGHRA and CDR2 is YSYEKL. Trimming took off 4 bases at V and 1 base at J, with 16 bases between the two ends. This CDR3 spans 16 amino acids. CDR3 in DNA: TGCGCCAGCAGCCCGCAGGGGCGGGGGAGCCAAGAGACCCAGTACTTC. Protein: CASSPQGRGSQETQYF.

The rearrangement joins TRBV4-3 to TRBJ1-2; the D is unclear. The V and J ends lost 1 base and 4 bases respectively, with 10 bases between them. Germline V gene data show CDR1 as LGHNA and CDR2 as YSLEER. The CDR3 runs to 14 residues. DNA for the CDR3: TGCGCCAGCAGCCAAGGGTCAGAGATCTATGGCTACACCTTC. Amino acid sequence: CASSQGSEIYGYTF.

The CDR3 loop is CAISESPAEAFF. The CDR3 DNA reads TGTGCCATCAGTGAGTCGCCAGCTGAAGCTTTCTTT. The chain carries TRBV10-3 and TRBJ1-1; D not certain. The CDR3 is made up of 12 amino acids. In germline, CDR1 is ENHRY, CDR2 SYGVKD. The V gene lost 0 bases and the J gene lost 6 bases, with 5 bases spanning the gap.

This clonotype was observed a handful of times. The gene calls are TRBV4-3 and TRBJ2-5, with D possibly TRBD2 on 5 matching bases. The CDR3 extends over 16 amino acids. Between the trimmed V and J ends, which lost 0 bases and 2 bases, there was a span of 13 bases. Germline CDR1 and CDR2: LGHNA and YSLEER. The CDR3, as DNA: TGCGCCAGCAGCCAAGAAGGCGGGCAACTACAAGAGACCCAGTACTTC. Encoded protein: CASSQEGGQLQETQYF.

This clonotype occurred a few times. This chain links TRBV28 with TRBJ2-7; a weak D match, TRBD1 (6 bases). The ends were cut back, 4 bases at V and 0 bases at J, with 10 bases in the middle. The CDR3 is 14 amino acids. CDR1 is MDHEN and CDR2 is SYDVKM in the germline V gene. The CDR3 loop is CASSWTAGSYEQYV. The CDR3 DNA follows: TGTGCCAGCAGTTGGACAGCAGGCTCCTACGAGCAGTACGTC.

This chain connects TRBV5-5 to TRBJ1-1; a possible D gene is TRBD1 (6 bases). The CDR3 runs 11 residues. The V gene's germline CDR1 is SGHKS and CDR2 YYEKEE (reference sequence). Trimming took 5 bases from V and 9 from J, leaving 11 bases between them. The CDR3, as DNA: TGTGCCAGCAGGGAAACAGGGAAAGCTTTCTTT. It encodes CASRETGKAFF.

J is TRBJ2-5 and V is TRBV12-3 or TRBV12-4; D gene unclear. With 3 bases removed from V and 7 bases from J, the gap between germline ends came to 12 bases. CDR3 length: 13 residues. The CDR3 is CASSFAASGTQYF. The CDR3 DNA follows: TGTGCCAGCAGTTTCGCAGCGTCGGGGACCCAGTACTTC.

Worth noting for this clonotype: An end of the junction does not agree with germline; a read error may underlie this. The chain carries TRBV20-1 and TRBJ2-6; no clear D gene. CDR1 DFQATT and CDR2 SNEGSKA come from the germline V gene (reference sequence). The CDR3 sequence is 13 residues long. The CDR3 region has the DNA TGCAGTGGGGTGCCCTCTGGGTCCAACGTCCTGACTTTC. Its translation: CSGVPSGSNVLTF.

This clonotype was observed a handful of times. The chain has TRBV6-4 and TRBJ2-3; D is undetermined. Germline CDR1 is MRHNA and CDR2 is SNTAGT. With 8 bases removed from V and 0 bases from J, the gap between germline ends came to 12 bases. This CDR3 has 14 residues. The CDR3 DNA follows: TGTGCCAGCCGGGCGGCCCCTAGCACAGATACGCAGTATTTT. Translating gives CASRAAPSTDTQYF.

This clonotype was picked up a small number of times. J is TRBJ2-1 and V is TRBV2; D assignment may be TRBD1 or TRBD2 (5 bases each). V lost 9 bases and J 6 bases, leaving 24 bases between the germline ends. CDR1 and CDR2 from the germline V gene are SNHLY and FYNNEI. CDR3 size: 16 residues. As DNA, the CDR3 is TGTGCCAGTCTTACACTTCGGGACGGTGGGTCCAATGAGCAGTTCTTC. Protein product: CASLTLRDGGSNEQFF. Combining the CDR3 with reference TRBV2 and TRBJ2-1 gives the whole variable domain EPEVTQTPSHQVTQMGQEVILRCVPISNHLYFYWYRQILGQKVEFLVSFYNNEISEKSEIFDDQFSVERPDGSNFTLKIRSTKLEDSAMYFCASLTLRDGGSNEQFFGPGTRLTVL.

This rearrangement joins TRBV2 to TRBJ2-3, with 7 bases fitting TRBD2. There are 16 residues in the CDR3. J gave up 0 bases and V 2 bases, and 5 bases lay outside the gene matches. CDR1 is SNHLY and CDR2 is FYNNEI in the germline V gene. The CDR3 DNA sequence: TGTGCCAGCAGTGAAAGACTAGCAGCTAGCACAGATACGCAGTATTTT. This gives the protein CASSERLAASTDTQYF.

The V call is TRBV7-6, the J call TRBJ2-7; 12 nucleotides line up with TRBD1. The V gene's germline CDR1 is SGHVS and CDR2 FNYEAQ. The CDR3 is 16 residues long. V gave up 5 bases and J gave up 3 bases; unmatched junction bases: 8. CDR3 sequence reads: CASSPERDRGLYEQYV. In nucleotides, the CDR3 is TGTGCCAGCAGCCCAGAGCGGGACAGGGGGCTCTACGAGCAGTACGTC.